This T cell receptor (beta chain) was documented in a study of blood T cell repertoires in COVID-19 (dated by TCRdb to 2018 to 2021). In terms of the full investigation: The collaborator samples originated in the United States, Italy and Spain and spanned the acute and convalescent phases of COVID-19. The prospective study material was composed of cDNA or gDNA derived from T cells, B-cell-depleted T cells, or PBMCs. Subjects who had been exposed to COVID-19, were actively infected with it, or had recovered from it provided the deeply sampled blood TCRbeta repertoires that made up the dataset. The repertoires were released in a freely available public database meant as a resource for research on the immune response to SARS-CoV-2. Samples came from the ongoing ImmuneRACE study (first 160 participants) plus 1,254 subjects from 6 global collaborators. Sample metadata almost always included a de-identified subject ID, COVID-19 status, age in years and sex. Where available, HLA class I and class II types were taken from metadata supplied by the sample provider and were not determined by assay-based typing. Points the paper makes about the study in general: The amount of clinical and demographic metadata varied by source and participant and was provided uncurated.

The collaborating institutions used their own protocols to collect whole blood in K2EDTA tubes. For TCRbeta analysis, collaborators shipped samples as frozen whole blood, isolated PBMCs, or DNA extracted from either of those sample types. Counted from cysteine to phenylalanine, this CDR3 has 16 amino acids. The DNA shown is the 48-base CDR3, in frame from base 1. Between the V and J ends, shortened by 9 bases and 0 bases respectively, the junction contains 20 bases. According to the germline V gene, CDR1 reads SGHVS and CDR2 reads FQNEAQ. As concerns this clone: The antigen it binds to is not known. Base qualities are not provided; no much larger clone lies one nucleotide away.

The immunoSEQ Assay, a bias-controlled multiplex PCR, was used to amplify TCRbeta CDR3 regions from genomic DNA. On the authors' methods: Within the assay, amplification of reference gene primers was used to estimate how many nucleated cells each sample contained. Sequence reads were collapsed and filtered to measure the absolute abundance of every unique TCRbeta CDR3 rearrangement. For each sample, productive Simpson clonality was calculated as the square root of Simpson's diversity index over productive rearrangements. Drawn from immuneACCESS, this table holds only the in-frame rearrangements with V and J called that TCRdb kept. Clones are partly lost; checked studies trace under half to an unresolved V gene and leave the rest unexplained. That table furnishes V, J and clone size, whereas the DNA furnished D and trimming. This sample holds about 670,000 clones; 75% to 90% were observed only once. Jointly, the top ten make up approximately 0.3% of the sample.

Sequencing was carried out using peripheral blood. This clonotype was sampled from a woman between 18 and 29 years old with acute or convalescent COVID-19. The rearrangement joined TRBV7-8 to TRBJ1-1; the D gene is perhaps TRBD1, on 5 matching bases. The DNA sequence is as follows: TGTGCCAGTGCGGGGCCCGGGCGTTCTATGAACACTGAAGCTTTCTTT. It is translated as CASAGPGRSMNTEAFF.